A selection of T cell receptor beta chains follows, all from one sample in a study of response to subunit inactivated influenza vaccine. TCRdb reanalysed the RT-PCR reads using MiXCR and keeps one entry per CDR3 protein. The repertoire holds 500,000 or so distinct CDR3 sequences, more than 15% seen once, with over 2.5% in the top ten. The sequencing used CD4+ T cells sorted from PBMCs, collected less than 30 months after vaccination. The receptors were sampled from a man aged 45 to 75 who received an inactivated influenza vaccine. Each CDR3 is given with its conserved first and last residue. Fields, in order: V gene, J gene, D gene, clone size, CDR3 protein, CDR3 DNA. D genes are given only for firm matches. Clone size, where shown, is once, few, many, or a class for clones that have expanded.

>TRBV7-2|TRBJ2-5|-|-
CASSSSRAQETQYF
TGTGCCAGCAGCTCGTCTAGGGCCCAAGAGACCCAGTACTTC
>TRBV9|TRBJ2-1|TRBD2|-
CASSRGEGYNEQFF
TGTGCCAGCAGCCGGGGGGAGGGATACAATGAGCAGTTCTTC
>TRBV5-5|TRBJ2-3|-|few
CASSLYITADTQYF
TGTGCCAGCAGCTTGTACATAACGGCAGATACGCAGTATTTT
>TRBV6-6|TRBJ2-7|-|-
CASCRDGPYEQYF
TGTGCCAGCTGTCGGGACGGACCCTACGAGCAGTACTTC
>TRBV5-6|TRBJ2-5|TRBD1|few
CASSDGTGQETQYF
TGTGCCAGCAGCGACGGGACAGGTCAAGAGACCCAGTACTTC
>TRBV7-2|TRBJ2-7|-|few
CASSLDLSEQYF
TGTGCCAGCAGCTTAGACCTATCCGAGCAGTACTTC
>TRBV20-1|TRBJ1-5|TRBD1|-
CSATQGAGSQPQHF
TGCAGTGCGACACAGGGGGCCGGGAGTCAGCCCCAGCATTTT
>TRBV20-1|TRBJ2-3|-|few
CSARGASGSDTQYF
TGCAGTGCTAGAGGAGCCTCCGGGTCAGATACGCAGTATTTT
>TRBV7-6|TRBJ2-5|TRBD1|few
CASSSSRDRARETQYF
TGTGCCAGCAGCTCAAGCCGGGACAGGGCTCGGGAGACCCAGTACTTC
>TRBV5-4|TRBJ2-2|-|few
CAIARGRGGNTGELFF
TGTGCCATCGCCAGGGGTAGGGGGGGGAACACCGGGGAGCTGTTTTTT
>TRBV10-1|TRBJ2-2|TRBD1|few
CASNEILAGGHGGELFF
TGCGCCAGCAATGAGATTTTGGCAGGGGGTCATGGCGGGGAGCTGTTTTTT
>TRBV18|TRBJ2-1|TRBD1|few
CASSSGQGAVDEQFF
TGTGCCAGCTCATCGGGACAGGGGGCCGTGGATGAGCAGTTCTTC
>TRBV20-1|TRBJ1-2|-|few
CSARDNGPLKVYTF
TGCAGTGCTAGAGATAATGGTCCTCTAAAGGTCTACACCTTC
>TRBV20-1|TRBJ2-1|-|-
CSARARYNLGRGGEQFF
TGCAGTGCTAGAGCCAGATATAACTTGGGGAGAGGTGGTGAGCAGTTCTTC
>TRBV4-3|TRBJ2-1|-|few
CASSIGRDNEQFF
TGCGCCAGCAGCATCGGACGGGATAATGAGCAGTTCTTC